This T cell receptor (beta chain) originates from a study of blood T cell repertoires in COVID-19. Study overall: The samples span acute and convalescent COVID-19 from the United States, Italy and Spain. T cells, B-cell-depleted T cells, or PBMCs supplied cDNA or gDNA.

As handled by the study authors: Amplification from reference gene primers served as the basis for estimated nucleated cell counts. Clones were read by immunoSEQ multiplex PCR, and TCRdb kept only the in-frame ones, dropping some. V, J and clone size were drawn from that table, and D and trimming were deduced from the DNA. The sample holds more than 200,000 clones, approximately 80% seen once. This clone showed up just a few times. This CDR3 has 16 amino acids. The germline CDR1 and CDR2 sequences are SGHRS and YFSETQ. Deletions cut 0 bases from V and 7 bases from J, with 14 bases between. The TCR sequence derives from a middle-aged woman with active or convalescent COVID-19. The genes are TRBV5-1 and TRBJ1-6; D gene uncertain. Sequenced sample: peripheral blood. In nucleotides, the CDR3 is TGCGCCAGCAGCTTGGCTGGGTCTAGGTGGAATTCACCCCTCCACTTT. This translates into CASSLAGSRWNSPLHF.